A selection of T cell receptor beta chains follows, all from one sample in a study of cytomegalovirus exposure and HLA in healthy donors. Some clones are missing from TCRdb's copy, which holds only in-frame ones; the method was immunoSEQ multiplex PCR. The repertoire holds 110,000 to 150,000 clones, with roughly three quarters as singletons. Sequencing input: PBMCs. All receptors come from a female donor in good health and CMV-seronegative. CDR3s include the opening cysteine and the closing phenylalanine or tryptophan. The order of the fields is clone size, J gene, D gene, V gene, CDR3 DNA, CDR3 protein. D genes are given only for firm matches. Some rows mark clone size as missing; the rest say once, few, many or name a class of expanded clone.

. | TRBJ2-3 | . | TRBV2 | TGTGCCAGCACGGGGTCCCGCGATACGCAGTATTTT | CASTGSRDTQYF
once | TRBJ2-2 | . | TRBV4-3 | TGCGCCAGCAGCCCGGGCCGGGGAGGCGGGGAGCTGTTTTTT | CASSPGRGGGELFF
. | TRBJ2-5 | TRBD1 | TRBV7-7 | TGTGCTAGCAGCTACAGGGGGGAGAGAGAGACCCAGTACTTC | CASSYRGERETQYF
. | TRBJ1-2 | TRBD1 | TRBV6-1 | TGTGCCAGCAGTGACAGGGGGCCCTACTACACCTTC | CASSDRGPYYTF
. | TRBJ2-1 | . | TRBV2 | TGTGCCAGCAGTGAAGAGATAGCTTCCTACAATGAGCAGTTCTTC | CASSEEIASYNEQFF
once | TRBJ2-2 | TRBD2 | TRBV19 | TGTGCCAGTAGTCCAAGCGGGGGATTCAACACCGGGGAGCTGTTTTTT | CASSPSGGFNTGELFF
. | TRBJ1-3 | . | TRBV7-8 | TGTGCCACCTCGTTCCGTTCCGAAGCGTCTGGAAACACCATATATTTT | CATSFRSEASGNTIYF
. | TRBJ1-2 | . | TRBV27 | TGTGCCAGCAGTTCTAACGTGCAGGGCAATGGCTACACCTTC | CASSSNVQGNGYTF
few | TRBJ1-2 | . | TRBV7-9 | TGTGCCAGCAGCTTTGGTGGACAGTATGGCTACACCTTC | CASSFGGQYGYTF
. | TRBJ1-6 | . | TRBV28 | TGTGCCAGTAACCAGGTCCTCCACCCCCTCCACTTT | CASNQVLHPLHF
. | TRBJ1-6 | TRBD1 | TRBV19 | TGTGCCAGTAGTGCCAGGACAGGGAAAAGCTCCTATAATTCACCCCTCCACTTT | CASSARTGKSSYNSPLHF
. | TRBJ1-2 | . | TRBV19 | TGTGCCAGTAGTATTTCCGCGACAAACTATGGCTACACCTTC | CASSISATNYGYTF
. | TRBJ2-3 | TRBD1 | TRBV28 | TGTGCCAGCAGCTTTACGGGACAGGGGGTTGGAGATACGCAGTATTTT | CASSFTGQGVGDTQYF
. | TRBJ2-7 | TRBD2 | TRBV28 | TGTGCCAGCAGTCCCGGACTAGCGGGGGACCTCTACGAGCAGTACTTC | CASSPGLAGDLYEQYF
. | TRBJ1-3 | TRBD1 | TRBV6-1 | TGTGCCAGCACTTCCGGGACAGGGTCTGGAAACACCATATATTTT | CASTSGTGSGNTIYF
. | TRBJ2-2 | TRBD1 | TRBV19 | TGTGCCAGTAGCGGGCACAGGGGGAGCACCGGGGAGCTGTTTTTT | CASSGHRGSTGELFF
. | TRBJ1-5 | . | TRBV2 | TGTGCCAGCAATTCCGGGGGGTCCAAAGGGCAGCCCCAGCATTTT | CASNSGGSKGQPQHF
. | TRBJ2-7 | TRBD2 | TRBV28 | TGTGCCATTACTGAAGCGGGAGGGTCCTACGAGCAGTACTTC | CAITEAGGSYEQYF
. | TRBJ1-2 | TRBD1 | TRBV7-8 | TGTGCCAGCAGCCGACGGGGACAGATCTATGGCTACACCTTC | CASSRRGQIYGYTF
. | TRBJ2-3 | . | TRBV4-1 | TGCGCCAGCAGCCAAGATAGAGGGGGGGATTATACGCAGTATTTT | CASSQDRGGDYTQYF
. | TRBJ1-5 | TRBD1 | TRBV6-5 | TGTGCCAGCAGTCAGGGGGCAAGCAATCAGCCCCAGCATTTT | CASSQGASNQPQHF
. | TRBJ2-1 | TRBD2 | TRBV6-1 | TGTGCCAGCAGGTCGCTACTAGCGGTCTTGAATGAGCAGTTCTTC | CASRSLLAVLNEQFF
. | TRBJ2-7 | TRBD1 | TRBV27 | TGTGCCAGCAGTTTTGCGGACAGGGGGTACGAGCAGTACTTC | CASSFADRGYEQYF
. | TRBJ1-1 | . | TRBV6-1 | TGTGCCAGCAGGGCAGAAGACAAAGTAGCTTTCTTT | CASRAEDKVAFF
. | TRBJ2-1 | . | TRBV5-6 | TGTGCCAGCAGCTATGCCAGCTACAATGAGCAGTTCTTC | CASSYASYNEQFF
. | TRBJ2-1 | TRBD2 | TRBV28 | TGTGCCAGCAGTCTAGCGGGGAGCTCCTACAATGAGCAGTTCTTC | CASSLAGSSYNEQFF
. | TRBJ2-7 | TRBD2 | TRBV28 | TGTGCCAGCAGTGGGGCTAGCGGCCTCTCCTACGAGCAGTACTTC | CASSGASGLSYEQYF
. | TRBJ2-7 | . | TRBV29-1 | TGCAGCGTTATCACGAGCTACGAGCAGTACTTC | CSVITSYEQYF
. | TRBJ2-3 | TRBD2 | TRBV5-6 | TGTGCCAGCAGCTTGGCCGCTAGCGGGGGGTTAGATACGCAGTATTTT | CASSLAASGGLDTQYF
. | TRBJ2-3 | . | TRBV6-6 | TGTGCCAGCAGTTACTCATTAGCTGCGTATTTT | CASSYSLAAYF
. | TRBJ1-2 | . | TRBV2 | TGTGCCAGCAGAGCTGACACCTATGGCTACACCTTC | CASRADTYGYTF
. | TRBJ2-2 | TRBD2 | TRBV28 | TGTGCCAGCAGTTTATTCCCCGGGATGGGAGGGGTGAACACCGGGGAGCTGTTTTTT | CASSLFPGMGGVNTGELFF
few | TRBJ2-2 | . | TRBV7-3 | TGTGCCAGCAGCTTAACCCAGACCGGGGAGCTGTTTTTT | CASSLTQTGELFF
. | TRBJ2-3 | TRBD2 | TRBV9 | TGTGCCAGCAGCATTGGACTAGTGGCAGATACGCAGTATTTT | CASSIGLVADTQYF
. | TRBJ2-3 | TRBD1 | TRBV4-3 | TGCGCCAGCAGCCAGGGACAGGGGGGGATCACAGATACGCAGTATTTT | CASSQGQGGITDTQYF
. | TRBJ2-1 | TRBD2 | TRBV10-3 | TGTGCCATCGGGACTAGCGGCCGAAGAACCCCCAATGAGCAGTTCTTC | CAIGTSGRRTPNEQFF
. | TRBJ1-1 | TRBD1 | TRBV6-6 | TGTGCCACTAGACCGGGACAGGGGGCTGAGAGCACTGAAGCTTTCTTT | CATRPGQGAESTEAFF
. | TRBJ1-2 | TRBD1 | TRBV4-1 | TGCGCCAGCAGCCAGAGACAGGGAACTAACTATGGCTACCCCTTC | CASSQRQGTNYGYPF
. | TRBJ2-1 | TRBD2 | TRBV5-1 | TGCGCCAGCAGGAGGGTAGCGGGAGGCAATGAGCAGTTCTTC | CASRRVAGGNEQFF
few | TRBJ1-1 | . | TRBV5-4 | TGTGCCAGCAGCTTGTTGGCCATGAACACTGAAGCTTTCTTT | CASSLLAMNTEAFF
. | TRBJ2-7 | . | TRBV14 | TGTGCCAGCAGCCGCTCCGGGACTCGAGGCTCCTACGAGCAGTACTTC | CASSRSGTRGSYEQYF
. | TRBJ1-3 | . | TRBV14 | TGTGCCAGCAGCCAAGGAGCGAACGCCAACTCTGGAAACACCATATATTTT | CASSQGANANSGNTIYF
. | TRBJ2-3 | TRBD2 | TRBV2 | TGTGCCAGCAGCCCCACTAGCGGGTTCACAGATACGCAGTATTTT | CASSPTSGFTDTQYF
. | TRBJ1-5 | TRBD1 | TRBV6-1 | TGTGCCAGCAGATCCCCCGGGACAGAGGTTCAGCCCCAGCATTTT | CASRSPGTEVQPQHF
. | TRBJ2-7 | . | TRBV10-3 | TGTGCCATCAGTGAGTCAGAGGTATCCGCGAAATACGAGCAGTACTTC | CAISESEVSAKYEQYF
. | TRBJ2-7 | . | TRBV7-9 | TGTGCCAGCAGCTTAGAACGGGGCTCCTACGAGCAGTACTTC | CASSLERGSYEQYF
. | TRBJ2-1 | . | TRBV6-8 | TGTGCCAGCAGTTACTCGATGTTTGCGGGAATGCTGGATGAGCAGTTCTTC | CASSYSMFAGMLDEQFF
. | TRBJ1-2 | TRBD1 | TRBV19 | TGTGCCAGTAACCGAGGGGGCTACTATGGCTACACCTTC | CASNRGGYYGYTF
. | TRBJ2-3 | . | TRBV6-5 | TGTGCCAGCAGGGCACGGGACACTTGGACGCAGTATTTT | CASRARDTWTQYF
. | TRBJ1-1 | TRBD1 | TRBV6-6 | TGTGCCAGCAGCCAAGGACAGGTGAACACTGAAGCTTTCTTT | CASSQGQVNTEAFF
few | TRBJ1-1 | TRBD1 | TRBV5-1 | TGCGCCAGCAGCTTGTGGCAGGGGGCTGAAGCTTTCTTT | CASSLWQGAEAFF
. | TRBJ1-1 | TRBD1 | TRBV7-2 | TGTGCCAGCAGGAGGGACAGGGGGCAATTCACTGAAGCTTTCTTT | CASRRDRGQFTEAFF
. | TRBJ1-4 | . | TRBV6-6 | TGTGCCAGCAGACAAGACAGGGAAAAACTGTTTTTT | CASRQDREKLFF
few | TRBJ2-6 | . | TRBV4-3 | TGCGCCAGCAGCCCGCGAGGTGGGTTTTCTGGGGCCAACGTCCTGACTTTC | CASSPRGGFSGANVLTF
. | TRBJ1-2 | TRBD1 | TRBV28 | TGTGCCAGCAGTTTCGGACAGGGGGCGCTGCACTATGGCTACACCTTC | CASSFGQGALHYGYTF